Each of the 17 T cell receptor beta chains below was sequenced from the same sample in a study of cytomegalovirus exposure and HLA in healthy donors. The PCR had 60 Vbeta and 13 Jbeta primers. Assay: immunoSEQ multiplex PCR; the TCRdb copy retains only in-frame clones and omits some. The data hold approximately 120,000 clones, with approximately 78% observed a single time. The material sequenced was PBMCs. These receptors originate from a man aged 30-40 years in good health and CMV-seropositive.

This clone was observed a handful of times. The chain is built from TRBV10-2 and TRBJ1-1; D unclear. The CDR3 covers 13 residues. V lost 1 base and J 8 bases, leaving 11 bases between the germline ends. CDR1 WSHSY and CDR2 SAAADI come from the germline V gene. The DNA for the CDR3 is TGCGCCAGCAGTGAGTTTACGGGAAGAGAAGCTTTCTTT. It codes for CASSEFTGREAFF.

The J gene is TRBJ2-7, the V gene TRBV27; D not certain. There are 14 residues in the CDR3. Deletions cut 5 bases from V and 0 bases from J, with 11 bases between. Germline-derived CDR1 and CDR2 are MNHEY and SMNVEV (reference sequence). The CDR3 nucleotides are TGTGCCAGCAGTCCAGGCGTGCGCTCCTACGAGCAGTACTTC. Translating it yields CASSPGVRSYEQYF.

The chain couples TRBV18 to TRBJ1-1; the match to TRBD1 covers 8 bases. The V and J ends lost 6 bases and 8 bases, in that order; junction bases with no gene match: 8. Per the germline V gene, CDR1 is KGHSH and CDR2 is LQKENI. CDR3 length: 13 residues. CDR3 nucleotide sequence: TGTGCCAGCTCTCGCGGACAGGGCGACGAAGCTTTCTTT. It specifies CASSRGQGDEAFF.

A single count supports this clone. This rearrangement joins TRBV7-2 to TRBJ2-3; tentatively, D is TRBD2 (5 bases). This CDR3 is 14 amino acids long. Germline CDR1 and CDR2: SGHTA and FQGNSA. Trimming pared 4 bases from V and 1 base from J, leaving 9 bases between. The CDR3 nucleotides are TGTGCCAGCAGCTGGAGGTGGGGCACAGATACGCAGTATTTT. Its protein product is CASSWRWGTDTQYF. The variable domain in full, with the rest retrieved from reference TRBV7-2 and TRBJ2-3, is GAGVSQSPSNKVTEKGKDVELRCDPISGHTALYWYRQSLGQGLEFLIYFQGNSAPDKSGLPSDRFSAERTGGSVSTLTIQRTQQEDSAVYLCASSWRWGTDTQYFGPGTRLTVL.

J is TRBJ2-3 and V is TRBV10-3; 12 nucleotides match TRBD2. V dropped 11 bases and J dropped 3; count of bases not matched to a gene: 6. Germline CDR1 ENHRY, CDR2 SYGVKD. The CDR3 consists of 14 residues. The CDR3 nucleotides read TGTGCCGCGACTAGCGGGAGTAGTACAGATACGCAGTATTTT. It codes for CAATSGSSTDTQYF.

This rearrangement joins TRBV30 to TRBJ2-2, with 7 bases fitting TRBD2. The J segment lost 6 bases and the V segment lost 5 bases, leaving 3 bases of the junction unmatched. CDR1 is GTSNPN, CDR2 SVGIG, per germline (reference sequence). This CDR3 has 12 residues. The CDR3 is CAWSAGAGELFF. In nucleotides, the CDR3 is TGTGCCTGGTCCGCGGGAGCCGGGGAGCTGTTTTTT.

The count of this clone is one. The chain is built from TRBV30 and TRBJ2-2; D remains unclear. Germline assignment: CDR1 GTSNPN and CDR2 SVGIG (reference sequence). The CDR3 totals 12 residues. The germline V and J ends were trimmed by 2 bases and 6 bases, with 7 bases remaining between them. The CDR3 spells CAWSIISGELFF. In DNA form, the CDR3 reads TGTGCCTGGAGTATAATCTCCGGGGAGCTGTTTTTT.

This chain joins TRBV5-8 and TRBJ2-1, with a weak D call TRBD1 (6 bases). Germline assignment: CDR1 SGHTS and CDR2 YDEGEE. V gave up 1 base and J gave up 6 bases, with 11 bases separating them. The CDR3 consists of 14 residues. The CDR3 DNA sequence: TGTGCCAGCAGCTTGTTGGCAGGGGTCAATGAGCAGTTCTTC. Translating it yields CASSLLAGVNEQFF.

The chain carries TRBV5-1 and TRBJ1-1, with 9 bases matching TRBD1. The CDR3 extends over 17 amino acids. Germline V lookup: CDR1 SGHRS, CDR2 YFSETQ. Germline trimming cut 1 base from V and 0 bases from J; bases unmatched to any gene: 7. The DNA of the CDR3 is TGCGCCAGCAGCTTGTACCCCAGGACAGGGGTGAACACTGAAGCTTTCTTT. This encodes CASSLYPRTGVNTEAFF. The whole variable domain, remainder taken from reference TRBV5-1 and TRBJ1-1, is KAGVTQTPRYLIKTRGQQVTLSCSPISGHRSVSWYQQTPGQGLQFLFEYFSETQRNKGNFPGRFSGRQFSNSRSEMNVSTLELGDSALYLCASSLYPRTGVNTEAFFGQGTRLTVV.

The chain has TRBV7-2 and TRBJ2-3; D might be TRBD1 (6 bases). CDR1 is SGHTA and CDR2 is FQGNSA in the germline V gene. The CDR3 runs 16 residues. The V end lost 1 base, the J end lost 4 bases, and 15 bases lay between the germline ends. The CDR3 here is CASSLGARGYADTQYF. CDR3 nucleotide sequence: TGTGCCAGCAGCTTAGGAGCCAGGGGTTATGCAGATACGCAGTATTTT. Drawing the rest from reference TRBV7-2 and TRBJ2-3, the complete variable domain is GAGVSQSPSNKVTEKGKDVELRCDPISGHTALYWYRQSLGQGLEFLIYFQGNSAPDKSGLPSDRFSAERTGGSVSTLTIQRTQQEDSAVYLCASSLGARGYADTQYFGPGTRLTVL.

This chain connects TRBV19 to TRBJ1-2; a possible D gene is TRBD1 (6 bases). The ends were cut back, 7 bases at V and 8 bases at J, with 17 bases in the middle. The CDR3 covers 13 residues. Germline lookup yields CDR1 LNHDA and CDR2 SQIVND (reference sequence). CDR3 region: CASTLGQSLGYTF. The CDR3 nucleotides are TGTGCCAGTACTCTCGGACAGTCCCTAGGCTACACCTTC.

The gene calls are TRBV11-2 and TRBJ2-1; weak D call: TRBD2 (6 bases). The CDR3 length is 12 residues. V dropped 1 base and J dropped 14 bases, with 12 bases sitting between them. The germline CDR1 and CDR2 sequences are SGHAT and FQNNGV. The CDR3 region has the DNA TGTGCCAGCAGCTTAGCGGGACCGGGGGAGTTCTTC. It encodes CASSLAGPGEFF. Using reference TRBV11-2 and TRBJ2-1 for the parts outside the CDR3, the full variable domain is EAGVAQSPRYKIIEKRQSVAFWCNPISGHATLYWYQQILGQGPKLLIQFQNNGVVDDSQLPKDRFSAERLKGVDSTLKIQPAKLEDSAVYLCASSLAGPGEFFGPGTRLTVL.

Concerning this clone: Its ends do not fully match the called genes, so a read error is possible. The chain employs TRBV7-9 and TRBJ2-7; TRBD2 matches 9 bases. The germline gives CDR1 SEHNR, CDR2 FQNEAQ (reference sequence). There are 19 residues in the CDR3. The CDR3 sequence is CSSSSVRVPGLASSYEQYF. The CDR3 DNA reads TGTTCCAGCAGCTCTGTACGAGTACCGGGACTAGCCTCCTCCTACGAGCAGTACTTC.

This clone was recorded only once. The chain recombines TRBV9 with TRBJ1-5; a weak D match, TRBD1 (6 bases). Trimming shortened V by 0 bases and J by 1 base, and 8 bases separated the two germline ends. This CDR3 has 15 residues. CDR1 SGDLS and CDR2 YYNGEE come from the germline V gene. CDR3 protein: CASSVGQGSNQPQHF. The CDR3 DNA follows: TGTGCCAGCAGCGTAGGGCAGGGGAGCAATCAGCCCCAGCATTTT.

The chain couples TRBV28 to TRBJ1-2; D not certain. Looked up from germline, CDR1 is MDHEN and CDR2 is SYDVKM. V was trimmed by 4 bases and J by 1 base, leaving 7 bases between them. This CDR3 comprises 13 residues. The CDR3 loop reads CASSYGGNYGYTF. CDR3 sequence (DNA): TGTGCCAGCAGTTACGGCGGTAACTATGGCTACACCTTC.

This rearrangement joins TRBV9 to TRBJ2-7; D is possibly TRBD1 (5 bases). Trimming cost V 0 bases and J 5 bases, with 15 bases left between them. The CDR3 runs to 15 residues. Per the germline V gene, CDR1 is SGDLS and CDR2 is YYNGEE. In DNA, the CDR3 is TGTGCCAGCAGCGTAGATGCTAAGGGGCCCCACGAGCAGTACTTC. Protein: CASSVDAKGPHEQYF.

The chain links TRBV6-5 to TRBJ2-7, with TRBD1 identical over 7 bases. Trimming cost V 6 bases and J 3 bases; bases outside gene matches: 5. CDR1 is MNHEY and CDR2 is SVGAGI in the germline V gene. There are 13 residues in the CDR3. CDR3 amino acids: CASSPTGFYEQYF. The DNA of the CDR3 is TGTGCCAGCAGCCCGACAGGGTTCTACGAGCAGTACTTC.